Each of the 30 T cell receptor beta chains below was sequenced from the same sample in a study of T cell repertoires in cytomegalovirus infection. Antigen specificity for these receptors is unknown. Each CDR3 protein is one row after TCRdb ran MiXCR on the reads. The sample yields approximately 390,000 distinct CDR3 sequences, about a third seen once. Sample: cultured PBMCs, taken from culture after CMV antigen stimulation. The receptors were gathered from a human donor in good health (CMV status not recorded). Some clones in this sample may be carry-over from other donors' samples.

The genes are TRBV5-1 and TRBJ2-1; D ambiguous. Germline CDR1 is SGHRS and CDR2 is YFSETQ. The CDR3 extends over 15 amino acids. The V end lost 9 bases, the J end lost 0 bases, and 16 bases lay between the germline ends. The CDR3: CATPPPGSSYNEQFF. The CDR3 coding sequence is TGCGCCACCCCCCCCCCAGGTAGCTCCTACAATGAGCAGTTCTTC.

This clonotype was observed many times. The chain joins TRBV12-3 or TRBV12-4 to TRBJ2-1; D is undetermined. This CDR3 contains 14 residues. Trimming removed 8 bases from V and 0 bases from J, with 11 bases in between. In DNA, the CDR3 is TGTGCCAGCTCCCTTGTGGCCTCCTACAATGAGCAGTTCTTC. The encoded protein is CASSLVASYNEQFF.

At least ten counts were recorded for this clonotype. This chain joins TRBV7-6 and TRBJ2-1; TRBD2 agrees at 8 bases. V lost 7 bases and J lost 7; bases outside the gene matches: 15. Per the germline V gene, CDR1 is SGHVS and CDR2 is FNYEAQ. This CDR3 is 16 amino acids long. The CDR3 DNA is TGTGCCAGCACCCCCATCGGGAGCGGGAGTTTTAATGAGCAGTTCTTC. Its protein product is CASTPIGSGSFNEQFF.

The rearrangement links TRBV7-2 to TRBJ2-5; D is undetermined. The CDR3 is made up of 14 amino acids. The V gene lost 5 bases and the J gene lost 5 bases, with 15 bases spanning the gap. Germline V gene data show CDR1 as SGHTA and CDR2 as FQGNSA. The CDR3 nucleotides are TGTGCCAGCAGCCCACAACCATTGGGGGAGACCCAGTACTTC. It is translated as CASSPQPLGETQYF.

This chain uses TRBV20-1 with TRBJ2-1; possible D gene TRBD2, 6 bases. CDR1 DFQATT and CDR2 SNEGSKA come from the germline V gene (reference sequence). The CDR3 is 15 residues long. V lost 0 bases to trimming and J lost 2 bases, with 11 bases between them. The CDR3 region is CSARDGGNPYNEQFF. The CDR3, as DNA: TGCAGTGCTAGAGATGGAGGGAACCCCTACAATGAGCAGTTCTTC.

The chain uses TRBV6-6 and TRBJ2-7; D might be TRBD2 (6 bases). This CDR3 spans 15 amino acids. Germline CDR1 MNHNY, CDR2 SVGAGI (reference sequence). V was cut by 4 bases and J by 9 bases, with 22 bases left in between. CDR3: CASSSGRDGVSGQYF. DNA of the CDR3: TGTGCCAGCAGTTCCGGCAGGGATGGGGTTAGCGGGCAGTACTTC.

The V and J genes are TRBV5-1 and TRBJ2-5; 9 bases line up with TRBD2. The germline CDR1 and CDR2 sequences are SGHRS and YFSETQ. Trimming at V came to 4 bases and at J to 3 bases, leaving 10 bases not matched to a gene. The CDR3 runs 16 residues. CDR3 residues: CASSLRGGTSKETQYF. In DNA, the CDR3 is TGCGCCAGCAGCCTACGTGGCGGGACTAGCAAAGAGACCCAGTACTTC.

This clonotype was observed once. One junction end does not reproduce the germline sequence, and a read error may be involved. The chain combines TRBV7-2 with TRBJ2-7; no reliable D call. CDR1 SGHTA and CDR2 FQGNSA come from the germline V gene. This CDR3 has 14 amino acids. CDR3 residues: CASSPTLNTYGQYF. CDR3 bases: TGTGCCAGCAGCCCGACACTAAATACCTACGGGCAGTACTTC.

The J gene is TRBJ2-1, the V gene TRBV19; 9 bases are shared with TRBD2. CDR1 is LNHDA and CDR2 is SQIVND in the germline V gene (reference sequence). This CDR3 region has 14 residues. The V segment lost 5 bases and the J segment 6 bases; nucleotides outside the gene matches: 5. The CDR3 nucleotides read TGTGCCAGTAGTTTCGGACTAGCGAGCAATGAGCAGTTCTTC. Amino acid sequence: CASSFGLASNEQFF.

This clonotype was seen ten or more times. This rearrangement joins TRBV7-2 to TRBJ2-5; 8 nucleotides align to TRBD1. J was trimmed by 3 bases and V by 4 bases; bases with no gene match: 7. CDR3 length: 15 amino acids. In germline, CDR1 is SGHTA, CDR2 FQGNSA. This CDR3 reads CASSSTDRAKETQYF. The CDR3 DNA reads TGTGCCAGCAGCTCGACGGACAGGGCTAAAGAGACCCAGTACTTC.

The chain uses TRBV6-2 or TRBV6-3 and TRBJ2-7; D is tentatively TRBD1 or TRBD2 (5 bases each). Trimming shortened V by 4 bases and J by 9 bases, and 13 bases separated the two germline ends. The V gene's germline CDR1 is MNHEY and CDR2 SVGEGT. This CDR3 is built from 12 residues. The CDR3 spells CASSSGLEVQYF. The CDR3 nucleotides read TGTGCCAGCAGTTCGGGGCTTGAGGTGCAGTACTTC.

V usage is TRBV29-1 and J usage is TRBJ2-1; TRBD2 matches 14 bases. Germline V CDR1 and CDR2: SQVTM, ANQGSEA. The CDR3 has 19 amino acids. The junction had 12 bases not matched to a gene; V was cut back by 4 bases and J by 1 base. The DNA of the CDR3 is TGCAGCGTTGTAGCGGGACTAGCGGGAGCTACTAGGTCCTACAATGAGCAGTTCTTC. It yields the protein CSVVAGLAGATRSYNEQFF.

This clonotype was seen more than once but under ten times. The J gene is TRBJ2-3, the V gene TRBV7-8, with a tentative D call TRBD2 (5 bases). Germline V CDR1 and CDR2: SGHVS, FQNEAQ. V was trimmed by 5 bases and J by 4 bases, leaving 13 bases between them. The CDR3 runs to 14 residues. Here the CDR3 reads CASSLLVTADTQYF. The CDR3 DNA reads TGTGCCAGCAGCCTACTAGTTACGGCAGATACGCAGTATTTT.

This clonotype was seen a handful of times. This sequence joins TRBV4-1 and TRBJ1-1, with D possibly being TRBD1 (5 bases). CDR1 MGHRA and CDR2 YSYEKL come from the germline V gene. The CDR3 contains 15 residues. V gave up 5 bases and J gave up 0 bases, with 13 bases separating them. CDR3 DNA sequence: TGCGCCAGCAGCAACGGGGCACAGTTGAACACTGAAGCTTTCTTT. Residues: CASSNGAQLNTEAFF.

The chain employs TRBV27 and TRBJ2-3, with a tentative D call TRBD1 (6 bases). From germline, CDR1 is MNHEY and CDR2 SMNVEV (reference sequence). The CDR3 consists of 15 residues. Trimming pared 5 bases from V and 1 base from J, leaving 13 bases between. CDR3 in DNA: TGTGCCAGCAGTCCACAGGGTGTCCGCACAGATACGCAGTATTTT. Translating it yields CASSPQGVRTDTQYF.

V and J are TRBV12-3 or TRBV12-4 and TRBJ2-3; TRBD1 aligns across 9 bases. The CDR3 extends over 14 amino acids. V lost 4 bases, J lost 10 bases, and 9 bases stayed unmatched. The CDR3 spells CASSYRDRALPQYF. DNA for the CDR3: TGTGCCAGCAGTTACCGGGACAGGGCATTGCCGCAGTATTTT.

This clonotype was picked up many times. The J gene is TRBJ2-7, the V gene TRBV12-3 or TRBV12-4; D not certain. Trimming removed 3 bases from V and 3 bases from J, with 12 bases in between. This CDR3 region has 14 residues. In nucleotides, the CDR3 is TGTGCCAGCAGTTTCAAGGGTACGGTCTACGAGCAGTACTTC. Translating it yields CASSFKGTVYEQYF.

The chain links TRBV7-8 to TRBJ2-7; no definite D call. V was shortened by 1 base and J by 3 bases, with 10 bases between the two germline ends. In germline, CDR1 is SGHVS, CDR2 FQNEAQ. The CDR3 has 14 amino acids. The CDR3 sequence: CASSLGPGDYEQYF. CDR3 bases: TGTGCCAGCAGCTTAGGGCCAGGAGACTACGAGCAGTACTTC.

This clonotype was seen many times. Here the CDR3 DNA reads TGTGCCAGCAGCTTAGGGGGAGGGGGCTACAATGAGCAGTTCTTC. Protein product: CASSLGGGGYNEQFF. The chain links TRBV7-6 to TRBJ2-1, with D tentatively TRBD2 (7 bases). V dropped 1 base and J dropped 3 bases, with 10 bases sitting between them. Germline-derived CDR1 and CDR2 are SGHVS and FNYEAQ. The CDR3 is made up of 15 amino acids.

Here the CDR3 reads CASSLLKGSGSYGYTF. The CDR3 DNA reads TGTGCCAGCAGCTTATTGAAAGGGTCGGGGAGCTATGGCTACACCTTC. The chain couples TRBV11-2 to TRBJ1-2; unclear D gene. V lost 2 bases and J 4 bases, leaving 17 bases between the germline ends. Looked up from germline, CDR1 is SGHAT and CDR2 is FQNNGV. The CDR3 loop spans 16 amino acids.

V gene TRBV9 combines with J gene TRBJ1-1; D remains ambiguous. Deletions cut 0 bases from V and 5 bases from J, with 8 bases between. This CDR3 is built from 13 residues. Germline CDR1 and CDR2: SGDLS and YYNGEE. The CDR3 bases are TGTGCCAGCAGCGTAGAAGGCTTGACTGAAGCTTTCTTT. It specifies CASSVEGLTEAFF.

The chain uses TRBV6-4 and TRBJ2-7; D is perhaps TRBD2 (6 bases). Trimming removed 11 bases from V and 2 bases from J, with 13 bases in between. Germline V gene lookup returns CDR1 MRHNA and CDR2 SNTAGT. This CDR3 comprises 12 residues. CDR3 sequence reads: CAGLTGTYEQYV. CDR3 coding DNA: TGTGCCGGACTAACAGGCACCTACGAGCAGTACGTC.

Only a few counts were recorded for this clonotype. The rearrangement links TRBV7-9 to TRBJ2-5, with D unresolved. CDR1 is SEHNR, CDR2 FQNEAQ, per germline (reference sequence). The CDR3 sequence is 12 residues long. V was clipped by 5 bases and J by 7 bases, with 11 bases between them. The CDR3 DNA follows: TGTGCCAGCAGCCCGCCTCTGGGGACCCAGTACTTC. Encoded protein: CASSPPLGTQYF.

The chain recombines TRBV24-1 with TRBJ2-7, with 8 bases aligning to TRBD1. V shed 4 bases and J 5 bases; nucleotides not matched to a gene: 6. There are 14 residues in the CDR3. Germline CDR1 reads KGHDR; CDR2 reads SFDVKD. In DNA, the CDR3 is TGTGCCACCAGTGACCCAGACAGGGGCCACGAGCAGTACGTC. Amino acids: CATSDPDRGHEQYV.

The J gene is TRBJ2-3, the V gene TRBV2; possibly TRBD2 for D (6 bases). CDR1 and CDR2 (germline): SNHLY, FYNNEI. V lost 1 base and J lost 0, with 8 bases in between. The length of the CDR3 is 15 residues. The CDR3 nucleotides are TGTGCCAGCAGTGAAGGGAGGGGTAGCACAGATACGCAGTATTTT. Its translation is CASSEGRGSTDTQYF.

This chain joins TRBV6-2 or TRBV6-3 and TRBJ2-2; the match to TRBD2 covers 12 bases. Trimming at V came to 10 bases and at J to 3 bases, leaving 12 bases not matched to a gene. Germline CDR1 MNHEY, CDR2 SVGEGT. The CDR3 runs 17 residues. The CDR3 DNA follows: TGTGCCACTAGGGGCAGGACTAGCGGGATCGACACCGGGGAGCTGTTTTTT. Protein product: CATRGRTSGIDTGELFF.

This clonotype came up a few times. The rearrangement uses TRBV27 and TRBJ2-7, with D possibly TRBD2 on 6 matching bases. CDR1 MNHEY and CDR2 SMNVEV come from the germline V gene (reference sequence). The CDR3 covers 14 residues. V was cut by 2 bases and J by 7 bases, with 15 bases left in between. Written as DNA, the CDR3 is TGTGCCAGCAGTTTAGTATCCGGCGGGATTGAGCAGTACGTC. Protein: CASSLVSGGIEQYV.

The rearrangement joins TRBV7-8 to TRBJ2-2, with D tentatively TRBD2 (6 bases). V lost 1 base and J 6 bases, leaving 12 bases between the germline ends. The CDR3 consists of 15 residues. Germline V gene sequence: CDR1 SGHVS, CDR2 FQNEAQ. The CDR3 DNA sequence: TGTGCCAGCAGCTTAGGAGGCACGGGGGCCGGGGAGCTGTTTTTT. It specifies CASSLGGTGAGELFF. Using reference TRBV7-8 and TRBJ2-2 for the parts outside the CDR3, the full variable domain is GAGVSQSPRYKVAKRGQDVALRCDPISGHVSLFWYQQALGQGPEFLTYFQNEAQLDKSGLPSDRFFAERPEGSVSTLKIQRTQQEDSAVYLCASSLGGTGAGELFFGEGSRLTVL.

The genes are TRBV4-2 and TRBJ2-1; no reliable D call. The CDR3 sequence is 15 residues long. The germline V and J ends were trimmed by 0 bases and 0 bases, with 6 bases remaining between them. Per the germline V gene, CDR1 is LGHNA and CDR2 is YNFKEQ. DNA of the CDR3: TGTGCCAGCAGCCAAGATCTGGACTCCTACAATGAGCAGTTCTTC. The encoded protein is CASSQDLDSYNEQFF.

This clonotype has more than one count but fewer than ten. The rearrangement uses TRBV11-3 and TRBJ2-2, with 7 nucleotides matching TRBD1. Germline lookup yields CDR1 SGHNT and CDR2 YENEEA. The CDR3 loop spans 18 amino acids. The V gene end was trimmed by 0 bases and the J gene end by 7 bases; junction bases not matched to a gene: 14. Here the CDR3 DNA reads TGTGCCAGCAGCTTAGAAATTCTGGGGACAGCAGGTGACGGGGAGCTGTTTTTT. As protein: CASSLEILGTAGDGELFF.